This TCR beta chain was identified during a study of breast tumors, draining lymph nodes, adjacent tissues. Broader study findings: Tumor and nontumor repertoires were significantly more similar in luminal-like than in basal-like breast cancer.

This clonotype was counted between two and nine times. Its antigen remains unknown. The CDR3 has 14 residues. Germline CDR1 is MNHEY and CDR2 is SVGEGT. V was clipped by 0 bases and J by 5 bases, with 10 bases between them. In TCRdb, the multiplex PCR reads were re-called with MiXCR into one record per CDR3 protein. The table shows some 65,000 distinct CDR3 sequences, with about 40% occurring only once. The specimen was breast tumor tissue. The chain carries TRBV6-2 or TRBV6-3 and TRBJ1-2; D not certain. The source of this sequence is a female donor with breast cancer. Some clones in this sample may be carry-over from other donors' samples. This CDR3 is CASSYSESSYGYTF. CDR3 bases: TGTGCCAGCAGTTACTCAGAGTCCTCTTATGGCTACACCTTC.